This is a list of T cell receptor beta chains from one sample in a study of T cell repertoires in cytomegalovirus infection. No cognate antigen is known for these TCRs. TCRdb reprocessed the reads via MiXCR and lists one record per CDR3 protein. The data show 75,000 to 100,000 distinct CDR3 sequences, 29% seen once. The sequencing here drew on CD8+ T cells from cultured PBMCs, taken from culture after CMV antigen stimulation. Every receptor here comes from a human donor in good health (CMV status not recorded). Some clones in this sample may be carry-over from other donors' samples. CDR3s include the opening cysteine and the closing phenylalanine or tryptophan. Each record gives: D gene, V gene, clone size, J gene, CDR3 protein, CDR3 DNA. D genes are given only for firm matches. Not every row has a clone size; where given, it reads once, few, many or a size class.

-	TRBV7-2	-	TRBJ1-2	CASSDRSTGYTF	TGTGCCAGCAGCGACCGGTCGACGGGCTACACCTTC
-	TRBV20-1	-	TRBJ1-1	CSASAHTEAFF	TGCAGTGCTAGTGCCCACACTGAAGCTTTCTTT
-	TRBV6-6	many	TRBJ1-2	CASSYRDMGTNYGYTF	TGTGCCAGCAGTTACCGCGACATGGGGACTAACTATGGCTACACCTTC
-	TRBV4-1	-	TRBJ2-2	CASLDTGTGELFF	TGCGCCAGCTTAGACACAGGGACCGGGGAGCTGTTTTTT
-	TRBV12-3/TRBV12-4	once	TRBJ1-1	CATWGGAEAFF	TGTGCCACGTGGGGGGGAGCTGAAGCTTTCTTT
-	TRBV7-9	-	TRBJ1-1	CASSHRGRPEAFF	TGTGCCAGCAGCCATAGGGGCAGGCCTGAGGCTTTCTTT
-	TRBV12-3/TRBV12-4	-	TRBJ2-1	CASSYKVYNEQFF	TGTGCCAGCAGCTACAAGGTCTACAATGAGCAGTTCTTC
-	TRBV2	-	TRBJ2-1	CALQERSSYNEQFF	TGTGCTCTCCAGGAGCGGAGCTCCTACAATGAGCAGTTCTTC
-	TRBV7-6	few	TRBJ1-1	CASSFPGTANTEAFF	TGTGCCAGCAGCTTCCCCGGGACGGCGAACACTGAAGCTTTCTTT
TRBD1	TRBV7-8	many	TRBJ2-3	CASSLGGQGDTDTQYF	TGTGCCAGCAGCCTGGGGGGACAGGGGGACACAGATACGCAGTATTTT
-	TRBV6-2/TRBV6-3	-	TRBJ1-1	CASSQVPMNTEAFF	TGTGCCAGCAGTCAAGTCCCTATGAACACTGAAGCTTTCTTT
TRBD1	TRBV27	many	TRBJ2-5	CASNKRQGETQYF	TGTGCCAGCAATAAAAGACAGGGGGAGACCCAGTACTTC
-	TRBV6-2/TRBV6-3	-	TRBJ2-1	CASSSFYGYNEQFF	TGTGCCAGCAGTTCGTTTTACGGGTACAATGAGCAGTTCTTC
-	TRBV10-3	few	TRBJ1-5	CAISGGVGDNQPQHF	TGTGCCATCAGTGGGGGGGTTGGAGACAATCAGCCCCAGCATTTT
-	TRBV19	-	TRBJ1-5	CASSTAIGRGDQPQHF	TGTGCCAGTAGTACAGCCATCGGACGGGGGGACCAGCCCCAGCATTTT
-	TRBV19	-	TRBJ2-1	CASSIGGVNEQFF	TGTGCCAGTAGTATCGGAGGGGTCAATGAGCAGTTCTTC
-	TRBV7-9	-	TRBJ1-2	CACLGDVGVGYGYTF	TGTGCCTGCCTAGGGGATGTGGGTGTCGGCTATGGCTACACCTTC